The T cell receptor (beta chain) under discussion was sequenced for a study of T cell responses to AZD1222 COVID-19 vaccine. This table comes from immunoSEQ multiplex PCR, and its TCRdb copy is limited to in-frame clones, with some not included. The data contain tens of thousands of clones, about nine tenths of them singletons. Study-level results: It was only after the peak T cell response that any repertoires were sampled.

The germline V and J ends were trimmed by 4 bases and 4 bases, with 3 bases remaining between them. Germline-derived CDR1 and CDR2 are SEHNR and FQNEAQ (reference sequence). This CDR3 region has 11 residues. Points on this clone: Its target is unknown.

This receptor was identified in an adult in good health. This sequence joins TRBV7-9 and TRBJ2-3; no reliable D call. The specimen was peripheral blood, collected on day 0 of MenACWY control vaccination. The CDR3 DNA follows: TGTGCCAGCAGCTCCTCAGATACGCAGTATTTT. Its protein is CASSSSDTQYF. The full variable domain, its missing parts supplied by reference TRBV7-9 and TRBJ2-3, is DTGVSQNPRHKITKRGQNVTFRCDPISEHNRLYWYRQTLGQGPEFLTYFQNEAQLEKSRLLSDRFSAERPKGSFSTLEIQRTEQGDSAMYLCASSSSDTQYFGPGTRLTVL.